This TCR beta chain was recovered during a study of blood T cells in healthy people across ages. Overall study: For every two T cells, template switching captured about one barcoded beta molecule.

This CDR3 is built from 14 residues. Deletions cut 5 bases from V and 3 bases from J, with 14 bases between. CDR1 is SGHTA, CDR2 FQGNSA, per germline. With a J-beta primer mix and a sample-barcoded 5' primer, a second PCR ran about 7 to 12 cycles. In TCRdb, the 5' RACE reads were re-called with MiXCR into one record per CDR3 protein. The sample has around 970,000 distinct CDR3 sequences; 51% are singletons. Whenever a sample was processed, at least 6 million PBMCs were isolated. Total RNA was isolated from each sample in quantities of at least 6 micrograms. The chain recombines TRBV7-2 with TRBJ2-7; D possibly corresponds to TRBD2 (6 bases). The receptor was derived from a woman aged 55-70 years in good health. Sequencing was performed on blood. The CDR3 reads CASSKGTSHYEQYF. CDR3 DNA sequence: TGTGCCAGCAGCAAGGGGACTTCCCACTACGAGCAGTACTTC.